This TCR beta chain was recovered during a study of T cells after yellow fever vaccination. Trimming cost V 5 bases and J 3 bases; bases outside gene matches: 7. The CDR3 is 16 amino acids. In germline, CDR1 is SGHVS, CDR2 FNYEAQ. General study results and limits: Reappearance after the booster was seen for most primary-vaccination clones, at 96% CD4 and 88% CD8. Weaker, the secondary response peaked sooner, at day 5 versus 15. The appearance of a small share of clonotypes in both CD4 and CD8 compartments was observed.

This clonotype was recorded at least ten times. Antigen specificity is unknown. Template switching by 5'RACE produced TCR cDNA, adding a universal primer site and UMIs. A single record per CDR3 protein comes from TCRdb applying MiXCR to the 5' RACE reads. The sample lists about 210,000 distinct CDR3 sequences; about 7% were seen once. The clonotype originates from a man aged 25-40 years who received the YFV17D yellow fever vaccine. The source material was CD4+ T cells sorted from PBMCs, sampled on the day of the yellow fever booster vaccination. The V and J genes are TRBV7-6 and TRBJ2-3, with 11 bases lining up with TRBD1. The CDR3 DNA reads TGTGCCAGCAGCCTCAGCCGGGACAGGGGGACAGATACGCAGTATTTT. Translated, it gives CASSLSRDRGTDTQYF.